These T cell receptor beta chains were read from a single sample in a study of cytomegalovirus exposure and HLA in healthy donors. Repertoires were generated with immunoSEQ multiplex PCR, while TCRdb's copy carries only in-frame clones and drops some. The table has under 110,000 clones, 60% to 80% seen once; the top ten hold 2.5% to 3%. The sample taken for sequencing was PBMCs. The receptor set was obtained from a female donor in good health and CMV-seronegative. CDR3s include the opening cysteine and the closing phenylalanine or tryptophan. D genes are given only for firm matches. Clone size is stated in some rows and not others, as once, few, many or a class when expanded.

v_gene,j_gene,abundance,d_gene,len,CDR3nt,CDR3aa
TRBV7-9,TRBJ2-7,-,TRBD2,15,TGTGCCTCAAAAACTATAGCGGGGAGCTCCTACGAGCAGTACTTC,CASKTIAGSSYEQYF
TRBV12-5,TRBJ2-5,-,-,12,TGTGCTAGTGGTTTAGCGGAGGTGGCCCAGTACTTC,CASGLAEVAQYF
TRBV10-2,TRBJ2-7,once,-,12,TGCGCCAGCAGTGGCGCACCCTACGAGCAGTACTTC,CASSGAPYEQYF
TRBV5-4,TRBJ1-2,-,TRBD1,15,TGTGCCAGCAGCACCTTGGACAGGGGGAACTATGGCTACACCTTC,CASSTLDRGNYGYTF
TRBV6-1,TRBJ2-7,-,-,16,TGTGCCAGCAGTGAACCCGGGAGAGCGGCTTCCTACGAGCAGTACTTC,CASSEPGRAASYEQYF
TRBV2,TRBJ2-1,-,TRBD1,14,TGTGCCAGCAGTGAACGACAGGGGAAGAATGAGCAGTTCTTC,CASSERQGKNEQFF
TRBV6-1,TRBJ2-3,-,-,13,TGTGCCAGCAGTGAAGCGAAGCCTCATACGCAGTATTTT,CASSEAKPHTQYF
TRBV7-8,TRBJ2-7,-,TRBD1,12,TGTGCCAGCAGCCCGACAGGGTACGAGCAGTACTTC,CASSPTGYEQYF
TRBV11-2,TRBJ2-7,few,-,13,TGTGCCAGCAGCTTGGTCGGACAGAACGAGCAGTACTTC,CASSLVGQNEQYF
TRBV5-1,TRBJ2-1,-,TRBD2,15,TGCGCCAGCAGCTGGGGACTAGCGGGAGGAGATGAGCAGTTCTTC,CASSWGLAGGDEQFF
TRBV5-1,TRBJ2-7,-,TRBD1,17,TGCGCCAGCAGTAGAACCGGGACAGGTCTCCTCTCCTACGAGCAGTACTTC,CASSRTGTGLLSYEQYF
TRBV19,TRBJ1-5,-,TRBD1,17,TGCGCCAGTATAGGTATGATCGGGGGACAGGGACATCAGCCCCAGCATTTT,CASIGMIGGQGHQPQHF
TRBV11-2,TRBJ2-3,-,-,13,TGTGCCAGCAGCTTGCCAGGCGCAGATACGCAGTATTTT,CASSLPGADTQYF
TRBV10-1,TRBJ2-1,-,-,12,TGCGCCAGCAGTGACCCGGACAATTGGCCGTTCTTC,CASSDPDNWPFF
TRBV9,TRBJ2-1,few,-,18,TGTGCCAGCAGCGTAGCCGACGCCGGGGGGCGAAACTACAATGAGCAGTTCTTC,CASSVADAGGRNYNEQFF
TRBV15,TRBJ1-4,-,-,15,TGTGCCACCAGCACTGGGACAACAACTAATGAAAAACTGTTTTTT,CATSTGTTTNEKLFF
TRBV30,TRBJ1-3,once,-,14,TGTGCCTATAAACAGGCAGGCTCTGGAAACACCATATATTTT,CAYKQAGSGNTIYF
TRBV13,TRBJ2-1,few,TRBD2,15,TGTGCCAGCAGCTCCCCTAGCGGGCCGTACAATGAGCAGTTCTTC,CASSSPSGPYNEQFF
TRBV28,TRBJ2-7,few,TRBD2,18,TGTGCCAGCAGTTTAGGGCTAGCGGGAGGGCCAGGTTTCTACGAGCAGTACTTC,CASSLGLAGGPGFYEQYF
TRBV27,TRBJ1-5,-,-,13,TGTGCCAGCAGTTTATCCTGGAGTCAGCCCCAGCATTTT,CASSLSWSQPQHF
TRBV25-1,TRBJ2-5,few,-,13,TGTGCCAGCAGTGGACTGGGTCGGGAGACCCAGTACTTC,CASSGLGRETQYF
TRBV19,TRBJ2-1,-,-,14,TGTGCCAGTAGTCTAGAAAGTGGAGTCAGCGAGCAGTTCTTC,CASSLESGVSEQFF
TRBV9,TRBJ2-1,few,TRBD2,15,TGTGCCAGCAGCGTCGCGGGAGGTCTGGGCAATGAGCAGTTCTTC,CASSVAGGLGNEQFF
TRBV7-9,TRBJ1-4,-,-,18,TGTGCCAGCAGCTTAGCTCTGGGCACTTCCACAACTAATGAAAAACTGTTTTTT,CASSLALGTSTTNEKLFF
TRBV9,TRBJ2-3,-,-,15,TGTGCCAGCAGCGCCCGCCCGGCCCAGGGAGATACGCAGTATTTT,CASSARPAQGDTQYF
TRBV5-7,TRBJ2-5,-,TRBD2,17,TGTGCCAGCAGCGCGGGGACTAGCGGGAGCCATGGGGAGACCCAGTACTTC,CASSAGTSGSHGETQYF
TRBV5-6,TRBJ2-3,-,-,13,TGTGCCAGCAGCTTGGGGGGAGAGGCTACGCAGTATTTT,CASSLGGEATQYF
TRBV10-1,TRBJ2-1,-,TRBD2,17,TGCGCCAGCAGTGAGTCGACCACTAGCGGGAGGGCCGGTGAGCAGTTCTTC,CASSESTTSGRAGEQFF
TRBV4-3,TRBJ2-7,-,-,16,TGCGCCAGCAGCCAAGAGAGCGATTCCTTCTCCTACGAGCAGTACTTC,CASSQESDSFSYEQYF
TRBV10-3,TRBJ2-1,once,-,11,TGTGCCATCCAACAGGGCGATGAGCAGTTCTTC,CAIQQGDEQFF
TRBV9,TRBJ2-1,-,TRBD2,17,TGTGCCAGCAGCACCCATCCTAGCGGGAGCTCCTACAATGAGCAGTTCTTC,CASSTHPSGSSYNEQFF
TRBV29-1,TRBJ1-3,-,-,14,TGCAGCGTTGAGTCGGGGGACTCTGGAAACACCATATATTTT,CSVESGDSGNTIYF
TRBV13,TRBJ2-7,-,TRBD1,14,TGTGCCAGCAGCTCTTCGGGACAGAGTTACGAGCAGTACTTC,CASSSSGQSYEQYF
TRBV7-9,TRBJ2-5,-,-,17,TGTGCCAGCAGCCCCCCGACTAGCAGGGGACGTCAAGAGACCCAGTACTTC,CASSPPTSRGRQETQYF
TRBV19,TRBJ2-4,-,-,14,TGTGCCAGTAGTATGGGCTTAGCCAAAAACATTCAGTACTTC,CASSMGLAKNIQYF
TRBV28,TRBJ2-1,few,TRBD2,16,TGTGCCAGCAGTTTATTTCCTAGCGGGAGGTCTAATGAGCAGTTCTTC,CASSLFPSGRSNEQFF
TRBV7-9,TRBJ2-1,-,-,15,TGTGCCAGCAGAATCGGAGGGGGCGCAGGGAATGAGCAGTTCTTC,CASRIGGGAGNEQFF
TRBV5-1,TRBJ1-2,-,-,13,TGCGCCAGCAGCTTGGGCACAGGTTATGGCTACACCTTC,CASSLGTGYGYTF
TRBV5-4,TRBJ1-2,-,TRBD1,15,TGTGCCAGCAGCAATTACCGGGACAGGATCTATGGCTACACCTTC,CASSNYRDRIYGYTF
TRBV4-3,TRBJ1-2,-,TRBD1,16,TGCGCCAGCAGCCAAGGAGGACAGGGGGTGGACTATGGCTACACCTTC,CASSQGGQGVDYGYTF
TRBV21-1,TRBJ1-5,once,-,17,TGTGCCAGCAGCAATCAGGGGCGGGGGGTGCGCAATCAGCCCCAGCATTTT,CASSNQGRGVRNQPQHF
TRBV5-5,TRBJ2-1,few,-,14,TGTGCCAGCAGCTTAGCGGGTGTTGGGAATGAGCAGTTCTTC,CASSLAGVGNEQFF
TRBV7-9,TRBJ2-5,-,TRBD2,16,TGTGCCAGCAGCTTAAGCCCCTTCGGGAGGATAGAGACCCAGTACTTC,CASSLSPFGRIETQYF